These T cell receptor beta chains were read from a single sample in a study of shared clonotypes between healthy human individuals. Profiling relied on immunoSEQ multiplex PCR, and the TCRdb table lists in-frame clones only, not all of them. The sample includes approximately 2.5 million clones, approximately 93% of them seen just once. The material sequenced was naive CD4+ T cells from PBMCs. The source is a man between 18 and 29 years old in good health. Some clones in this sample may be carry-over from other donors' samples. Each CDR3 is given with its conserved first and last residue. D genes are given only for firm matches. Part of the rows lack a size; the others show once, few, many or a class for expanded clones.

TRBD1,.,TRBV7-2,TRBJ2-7,TGTGCCAGCAGCTTAGAAATCCGGGACAGGGATAAGCAGTACTTC,CASSLEIRDRDKQYF
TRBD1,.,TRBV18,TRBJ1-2,TGTGCCAGCTCACCCGGACAGGGCCAAGCGGGGGGCTACACCTTC,CASSPGQGQAGGYTF
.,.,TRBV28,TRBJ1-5,TGTGCCAGCAGTTCCCGGGGGGGGACCTACAATCAGCCCCAGCATTTT,CASSSRGGTYNQPQHF
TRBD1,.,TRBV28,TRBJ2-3,TGTGCCAGCAGGAAACAGGGGGGCGAAGATACGCAGTATTTT,CASRKQGGEDTQYF
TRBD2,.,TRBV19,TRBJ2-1,TGTGCCAGTACGCCGGGACTAGGGCTAAATGAGCAGTTCTTC,CASTPGLGLNEQFF
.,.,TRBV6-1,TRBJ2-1,TGTGCCAGCAGTGTAGTCCCCTACAATGAGCAGTTCTTC,CASSVVPYNEQFF
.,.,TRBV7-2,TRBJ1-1,TGTGCCAGCAGCTCCTACACTGAAGCTTTCTTT,CASSSYTEAFF
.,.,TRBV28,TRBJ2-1,TGTGCCAGCAGGGGGTATGGACTGCCCGTCAATGAGCAGTTCTTC,CASRGYGLPVNEQFF
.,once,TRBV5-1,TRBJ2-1,TGCGCCAGCAGCCAAGGATTCGAGCAGTTCTTC,CASSQGFEQFF
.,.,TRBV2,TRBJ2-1,TGTGCCAGCAGTGACTCGGGACGGAGGGCCTACAATGAGCAGTTCTTC,CASSDSGRRAYNEQFF
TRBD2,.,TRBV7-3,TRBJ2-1,TGTGCCAGCAGCTTAGTGGCGGGAGGCACTGAGCAGTTCTTC,CASSLVAGGTEQFF
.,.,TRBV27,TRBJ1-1,TGTGCCAGCAGAACCACAGTGAACACTGAAGCTTTCTTT,CASRTTVNTEAFF